The sample holds many counts of the clone carrying this TCR beta chain. Antigen specificity is unknown. This sample was included in a study of human T cells and chemical hapten exposure. Turning to the study itself: The patients, most of them female, presented with alopecia areata, totalis or universalis.

TCRdb reanalysed the RACE reads using MiXCR and keeps one entry per CDR3 protein. Of about 95,000 distinct CDR3 sequences in the sample, 9.5% to 12% were seen once. Study results and limitations: Patch test score was positively correlated with the counts of TCRs that had expanded at PT1. Expanded TCRs produced significantly more large CDR3 similarity clusters than controls did.

Looked up from germline, CDR1 is SGHTA and CDR2 is FQGNSA. The CDR3 extends over 15 amino acids. J was trimmed by 2 bases and V by 5 bases; bases with no gene match: 6. Time point in this sample: patch test 2, 6 weeks after DPC sensitization. Treatment of the sample: therapeutic diphenylcyclopropenone sensitization with weekly scalp DPC. Unseparated into fractions, whole blood served as the source from which total RNA was extracted. This rearrangement joins TRBV7-2 to TRBJ1-1; 9 positions match TRBD1. The clonotype originates from a woman aged 40 to 55 with alopecia areata. Some clones in this sample may be carry-over from other donors' samples. Sequences were derived from whole blood, sampled in connection with sensitization to the hapten diphenylcyclopropenone (DPC). CDR3 sequence reads: CASSSYRGPNTEAFF. For the CDR3, the DNA is TGTGCCAGCAGCAGCTACAGGGGGCCAAACACTGAAGCTTTCTTT.